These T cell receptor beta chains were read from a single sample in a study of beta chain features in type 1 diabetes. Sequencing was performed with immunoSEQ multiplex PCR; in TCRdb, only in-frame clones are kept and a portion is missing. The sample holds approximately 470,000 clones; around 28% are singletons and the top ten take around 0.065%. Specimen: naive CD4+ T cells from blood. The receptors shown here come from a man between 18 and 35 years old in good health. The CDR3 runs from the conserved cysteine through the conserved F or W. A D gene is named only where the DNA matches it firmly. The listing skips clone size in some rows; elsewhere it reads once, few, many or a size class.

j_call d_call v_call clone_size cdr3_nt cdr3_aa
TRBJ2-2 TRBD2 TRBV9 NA TGTGCCAGCAGCGTCCTAGCGGGCAACACCGGGGAGCTGTTTTTT CASSVLAGNTGELFF
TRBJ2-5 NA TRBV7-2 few TGTGCCAGCAGCTTATGGGCAGGGGAAGAGACCCAGTACTTC CASSLWAGEETQYF
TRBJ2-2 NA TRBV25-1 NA TGTGCCAGCAGGGGGGGCGCAGGCACCGGGGAGCTGTTTTTT CASRGGAGTGELFF
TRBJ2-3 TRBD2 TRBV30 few TGTGCCTGGAGTCATCACATGTTAGCGGGAGGCACAGATACGCAGTATTTT CAWSHHMLAGGTDTQYF
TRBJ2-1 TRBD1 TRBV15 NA TGTGCCACCAGCCTAGACAGGGGGAGCTACAATGAGCAGTTCTTC CATSLDRGSYNEQFF
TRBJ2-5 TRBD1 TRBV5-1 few TGCGCCAGCAGATGGGACAGATGGGAGACCCAGTACTTC CASRWDRWETQYF
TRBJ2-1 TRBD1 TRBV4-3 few TGCGCCAGCAGCCAAGATTTCGACAGGGCCAGGTTCTTC CASSQDFDRARFF
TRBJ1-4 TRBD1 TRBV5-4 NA TGTGCCAGCAGCGCGCCGGGACAGGGGGCTGAAAAACTGTTTTTT CASSAPGQGAEKLFF
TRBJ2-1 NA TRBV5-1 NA TGCGCCAGCAGCTTTAACTACGATGAGCAGTTCTTC CASSFNYDEQFF
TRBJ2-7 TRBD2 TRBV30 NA TGTGCCTTGGCCCCCCGGACTAGCGGGCGCTACGAGCAGTACTTC CALAPRTSGRYEQYF
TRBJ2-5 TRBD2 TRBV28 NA TGTGCCAGCAGTTTAGGGTCGGCGGGGGAAGAGACCCAGTACTTC CASSLGSAGEETQYF
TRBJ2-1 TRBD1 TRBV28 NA TGTGCCAGCAGTCTGACAGGGGGCCATGAGCAGTTCTTC CASSLTGGHEQFF
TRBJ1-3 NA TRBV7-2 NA TGTGCCAGCAGCCCTAACTATGGAAACACCATATATTTT CASSPNYGNTIYF
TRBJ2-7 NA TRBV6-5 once TGTGCCAGCAGCAATCCGTTTAAGGGCGAGCAGTACTTC CASSNPFKGEQYF
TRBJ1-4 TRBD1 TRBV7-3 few TGTGCCAGCAGGCGGGACAGGGCAACTAATGAAAAACTGTTTTTT CASRRDRATNEKLFF
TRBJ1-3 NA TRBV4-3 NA TGCGCCAGCAGCCAAGACAGAAACACCATATATTTT CASSQDRNTIYF
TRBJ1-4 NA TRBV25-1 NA TGTGCCAGTAGGGGGGTGGCTAATGAAAAACTGTTTTTT CASRGVANEKLFF
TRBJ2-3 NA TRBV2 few TGTGCCAGCAGACCCGTACGGGTGACAGATACGCAGTATTTT CASRPVRVTDTQYF
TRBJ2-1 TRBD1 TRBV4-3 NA TGCGCCAGCAGCCAAGCGACAGGGCGCAATGAGCAGTTCTTC CASSQATGRNEQFF
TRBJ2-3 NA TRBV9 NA TGTGCCAGCAGCCCCCAGGTACTAGCCTTCACAGATACGCAGTATTTT CASSPQVLAFTDTQYF
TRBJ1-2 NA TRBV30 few TGTGCCTGGAGTGTACGGTATGGCTACACCTTC CAWSVRYGYTF
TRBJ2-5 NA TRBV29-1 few TGCAGCGTTGTAGAGGAGACCCAGTACTTC CSVVEETQYF
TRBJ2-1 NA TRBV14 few TGTGCCAGCAGCCAAGACCCAGGGAATAGGTACAATGAGCAGTTCTTC CASSQDPGNRYNEQFF
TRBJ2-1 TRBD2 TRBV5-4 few TGTGCCAGCAGCTTTGCCCTAGCGGGAGGGAATGAGCAGTTCTTC CASSFALAGGNEQFF
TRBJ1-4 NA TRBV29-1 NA TGCAGCGTTGTGGGTACCGATGAAAAACTGTTTTTT CSVVGTDEKLFF
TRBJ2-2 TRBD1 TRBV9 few TGTGCCAGCAGCGTCAGCCCCGGACAGGGCGTCTCCGGGGAGCTGTTTTTT CASSVSPGQGVSGELFF
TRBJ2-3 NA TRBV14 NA TGTGCCAGCAGCCCCGGCGTACGGCGGGATACGCAGTATTTT CASSPGVRRDTQYF
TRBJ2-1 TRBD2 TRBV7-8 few TGTGCCAGCAGCGTAAGTGGGACTAGCGGTTCATATGAGCAGTTCTTC CASSVSGTSGSYEQFF
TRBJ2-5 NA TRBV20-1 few TGCAGTGCTAGAGTAGGCGAGACCCAGTACTTC CSARVGETQYF
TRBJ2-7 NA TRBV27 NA TGTGCCAGCAGTTTATTCGCGAGAGGGACATCAACCTACGAGCAGTACTTC CASSLFARGTSTYEQYF
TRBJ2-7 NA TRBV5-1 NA TGCGCCAGCAGCTTGGCGGCCACCACCAACGAGCAGTACTTC CASSLAATTNEQYF
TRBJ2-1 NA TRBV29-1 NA TGCAGCGTCGACCGTGACTCTTACAATGAGCAGTTCTTC CSVDRDSYNEQFF
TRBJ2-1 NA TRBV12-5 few TGTGCTAGTGGCTGGGGGACCATCCAACCCGGTGAGCAGTTCTTC CASGWGTIQPGEQFF
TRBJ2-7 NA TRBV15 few TGTGCCACCAGCAGAGTGGGTACTAGTCCTTCCTACGAGCAGTACTTC CATSRVGTSPSYEQYF
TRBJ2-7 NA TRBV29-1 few TGCAGCGTTCATAAGGGTGGAGACGAGCAGTACTTC CSVHKGGDEQYF
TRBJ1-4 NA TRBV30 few TGTGCCTGGACCGGGACGGAGAATGAAAAACTGTTTTTT CAWTGTENEKLFF
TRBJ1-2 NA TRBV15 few TGTGCCACCAGCAGAGACCACGGGGGAAACTATGGCTACACCTTC CATSRDHGGNYGYTF
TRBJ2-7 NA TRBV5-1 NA TGCGCCAGCAGCTTACAGGGATTCCCCTACGAGCAGTACTTC CASSLQGFPYEQYF
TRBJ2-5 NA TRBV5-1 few TGCGCCAGCAGCCTGTTGACAGGAGGAGAGACCCAGTACTTC CASSLLTGGETQYF
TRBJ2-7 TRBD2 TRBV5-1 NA TGCGCCAGCAGCTTGGGACTAGCGGTCTACGAGCAGTACTTC CASSLGLAVYEQYF
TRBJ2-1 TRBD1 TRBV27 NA TGTGCCAGCAGTTTTGGACAGGGGCTTAATGAGCAGTTCTTC CASSFGQGLNEQFF
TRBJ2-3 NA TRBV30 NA TGTGCCTGGAGTGGTTCTAAATCTAGCACAGATACGCAGTATTTT CAWSGSKSSTDTQYF
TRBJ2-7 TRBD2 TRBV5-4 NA TGTGCCAGCAGCGTCGGGAGGGAGTTCTACGAGCAGTACTTC CASSVGREFYEQYF
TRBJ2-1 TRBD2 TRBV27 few TGTGCCAGCAGTTTAGGCGGGAGGGGCTCCTACAATGAGCAGTTCTTC CASSLGGRGSYNEQFF